Given below is one T cell receptor (beta chain) in context. The data derive from a study of T cell responses to AZD1222 COVID-19 vaccine. Sequencing used immunoSEQ multiplex PCR; TCRdb keeps in-frame clones, though not all of them. The profile shows approximately 200,000 clones, around 93% of them singletons. The CDR3 is made up of 16 amino acids. Trimming took off 2 bases at V and 6 bases at J, with 17 bases between the two ends. CDR1 is SGHTA and CDR2 is FQGTGA in the germline V gene. J is TRBJ2-1 and V is TRBV7-3; TRBD2 might be the D (6 bases). This specimen was peripheral blood, taken on day 0 of AZD1222 vaccination. The clonotype originates from an adult in good health. The CDR3 sequence is CASSLWDWVSANEQFF. The CDR3 nucleotides read TGTGCCAGCAGCTTATGGGACTGGGTCTCGGCCAATGAGCAGTTCTTC.